The clone carrying this T cell receptor beta chain is a singleton in its sample. A sample-barcoded 5' primer and a J-beta primer mix were used in a second PCR of about 6 to 12 cycles. TCRdb re-called the 5' RACE reads through MiXCR, storing one row per CDR3 protein. The sample records roughly 680,000 distinct CDR3 sequences, approximately 52% being singletons. The sample belongs to a study of blood T cells in healthy people across ages. This CDR3 contains 15 residues. V lost 6 bases, J lost 8 bases, and 23 bases lay in between. Germline CDR1 is DFQATT and CDR2 is SNEGSKA (reference sequence). V is TRBV20-1 and J is TRBJ2-1; D assignment may be TRBD1 or TRBD2 (5 bases each). The sequence came from a woman over 75 in good health. Sample: blood. CDR3 region: CSAPGPGAGSDEQFF. In nucleotides, the CDR3 is TGCAGTGCCCCTGGGCCCGGGGCAGGGAGCGATGAGCAGTTCTTC.